Following are 15 T cell receptor beta chains from one sample sequenced in a study of OX40 agonist ivuxolimab in advanced cancers. Libraries were prepared by immunoSEQ multiplex PCR; TCRdb keeps only in-frame clonotypes and omits some of them. The repertoire holds tens of thousands of clones, with roughly 89% as singletons. Sequencing was performed on CD4+ or CD8+ T cells sorted from blood, taken in a trial of the OX40 agonist ivuxolimab. The receptors here all came from an adult with an advanced solid tumor such as melanoma, head and neck, liver or kidney cancer.

The J gene is TRBJ1-3, the V gene TRBV14; 7 bases agree with TRBD1. V dropped 4 bases and J dropped 4; count of bases not matched to a gene: 13. Looked up from germline, CDR1 is SGHDN and CDR2 is FVKESK. The CDR3 has 17 amino acids. As DNA, the CDR3 is TGTGCCAGCAGCCTCACTCGGACAGGTCCGAAAGGAAACACCATATATTTT. Translated: CASSLTRTGPKGNTIYF.

The chain links TRBV18 to TRBJ1-1; D unresolved. V dropped 2 bases and J dropped 0 bases, with 13 bases sitting between them. In germline, CDR1 is KGHSH, CDR2 LQKENI. This CDR3 contains 16 residues. The CDR3 region has the DNA TGTGCCAGCTCACCAAGAGTGGGAGCAGTGAACACTGAAGCTTTCTTT. Translating it yields CASSPRVGAVNTEAFF. The variable domain in full, completed from reference TRBV18 and TRBJ1-1, reads NAGVMQNPRHLVRRRGQEARLRCSPMKGHSHVYWYRQLPEEGLKFMVYLQKENIIDESGMPKERFSAEFPKEGPSILRIQQVVRGDSAAYFCASSPRVGAVNTEAFFGQGTRLTVV.

V usage is TRBV30 and J usage is TRBJ2-7; D is undetermined. Germline V gives CDR1 GTSNPN, CDR2 SVGIG (reference sequence). Trimming left V 2 bases short and J 7 bases short, with 9 bases between. The CDR3 is 11 amino acids. The CDR3 DNA follows: TGTGCCTGGAGTCGGGCGAGGGAGCAGTACTTC. As protein: CAWSRAREQYF.

This chain uses TRBV15 with TRBJ1-2; D is ambiguous. The CDR3 contains 16 residues. Germline CDR1 is LNHNV and CDR2 is YYDKDF (reference sequence). V shed 0 bases and J shed 0 bases, with 11 bases lying between them. CDR3 sequence: CATSREKYLANYGYTF. CDR3 in DNA: TGTGCCACCAGCAGAGAAAAGTACCTTGCTAACTATGGCTACACCTTC.

This chain joins TRBV9 and TRBJ2-7; D is unresolved. The CDR3 totals 14 residues. Germline V gene lookup returns CDR1 SGDLS and CDR2 YYNGEE. V shed 2 bases and J shed 0 bases, with 9 bases lying between them. CDR3 in DNA: TGTGCCAGCAGCGTGACTCAGTTCTCCTACGAGCAGTACTTC. As protein: CASSVTQFSYEQYF.

This chain connects TRBV27 to TRBJ2-1; 12 nucleotides align to TRBD2. Per the germline V gene, CDR1 is MNHEY and CDR2 is SMNVEV (reference sequence). V lost 1 base, J lost 8 bases, and 12 bases stayed unmatched. This CDR3 has 18 amino acids. This CDR3 is CASSLWASGGGSGYEQFF. The CDR3 bases are TGTGCCAGCAGTTTATGGGCTAGCGGGGGGGGCTCGGGCTATGAGCAGTTCTTC.

A single count supports this clone. For the CDR3, the DNA is TGTGCCAGCAGTTTAGTCAAGGCGGGCGGCGGCTACACCTTC. This codes for CASSLVKAGGGYTF. The chain joins TRBV27 to TRBJ1-2, with no clear D. The CDR3 length is 14 residues. Trimming left V 2 bases short and J 8 bases short, with 15 bases between. Germline assignment: CDR1 MNHEY and CDR2 SMNVEV (reference sequence).

V usage is TRBV2 and J usage is TRBJ1-5, with 8 bases that match TRBD1. J gave up 4 bases and V 6 bases, and 5 bases lay outside the gene matches. The germline gives CDR1 SNHLY, CDR2 FYNNEI. The CDR3 consists of 14 residues. CDR3 DNA: TGTGCCAGCAGGCCTAGACAGGGGAATCAGCCCCAGCATTTT. This encodes CASRPRQGNQPQHF. Using reference TRBV2 and TRBJ1-5 for the parts outside the CDR3, the full variable domain is EPEVTQTPSHQVTQMGQEVILRCVPISNHLYFYWYRQILGQKVEFLVSFYNNEISEKSEIFDDQFSVERPDGSNFTLKIRSTKLEDSAMYFCASRPRQGNQPQHFGDGTRLSIL.

The chain has TRBV5-5 and TRBJ1-6; D is unresolved. Germline V CDR1 and CDR2: SGHKS, YYEKEE (reference sequence). The CDR3 runs 12 residues. The V and J ends lost 0 bases and 8 bases respectively, with 3 bases between them. DNA of the CDR3: TGTGCCAGCAGCTTGGAGGATTCACCCCTCCACTTT. Protein product: CASSLEDSPLHF.

This clone has a handful of counts. The junction departs from germline at one end; a sequencing error may be responsible. This rearrangement joins TRBV7-7 to TRBJ2-7; 9 bases line up with TRBD1. CDR3 length equals 13 residues. Looked up from germline, CDR1 is SSHAT and CDR2 is FNYEAQ (reference sequence). CDR3 in DNA: TGTGCTAGCAGCTTGGACAGGGGTGGCGAGCAGTACTTC. It translates to CASSLDRGGEQYF.

The chain is built from TRBV4-1 and TRBJ2-5; 10 nucleotides line up with TRBD2. This CDR3 has 14 amino acids. Germline V gene data show CDR1 as MGHRA and CDR2 as YSYEKL. Unmatched junction bases numbered 7, after V lost 5 bases and J lost 7 bases. As DNA, the CDR3 is TGCGCCAGCAGCTCTTTAGCGGGGGGCGGGACCCAGTACTTC. This translates into CASSSLAGGGTQYF.

The V gene is TRBV6-4, the J gene TRBJ1-1; D may be TRBD1 (5 bases). CDR3 size: 15 residues. V was trimmed by 6 bases and J by 4 bases, leaving 18 bases between them. Germline V gene lookup returns CDR1 MRHNA and CDR2 SNTAGT. The CDR3 region is CASSISGAGGTEAFF. The CDR3 nucleotides read TGTGCCAGCAGCATATCCGGGGCCGGGGGCACTGAAGCTTTCTTT.

The chain has TRBV7-2 and TRBJ2-3; D call uncertain. The V end was cut by 1 base, the J end by 1 base, with 12 bases between. CDR3 size: 16 residues. Germline-derived CDR1 and CDR2 are SGHTA and FQGNSA. Written as DNA, the CDR3 is TGTGCCAGCAGCTTAGAACCGGCTGCCGGCACAGATACGCAGTATTTT. Translating gives CASSLEPAAGTDTQYF.

V usage is TRBV7-8 and J usage is TRBJ2-1; 10 nucleotides line up with TRBD2. The CDR3 extends over 17 amino acids. Germline V gene data show CDR1 as SGHVS and CDR2 as FQNEAQ. J gave up 6 bases and V 3 bases, and 11 bases lay outside the gene matches. The CDR3 DNA is TGTGCCAGCAGCTTTGACCTAGCGGGGGCCGGGAGCAATGAGCAGTTCTTC. Amino acid sequence: CASSFDLAGAGSNEQFF. The variable domain in full, completed from reference TRBV7-8 and TRBJ2-1, reads GAGVSQSPRYKVAKRGQDVALRCDPISGHVSLFWYQQALGQGPEFLTYFQNEAQLDKSGLPSDRFFAERPEGSVSTLKIQRTQQEDSAVYLCASSFDLAGAGSNEQFFGPGTRLTVL.

This clone was counted a few times. The chain uses TRBV19 and TRBJ2-7, with 8 bases lining up with TRBD2. The CDR3 has 14 residues. CDR1 and CDR2 from the germline V gene are LNHDA and SQIVND (reference sequence). V gave up 5 bases and J gave up 2 bases; unmatched junction bases: 5. CDR3 DNA sequence: TGTGCCAGTAGTCCCTCGACTAGCGCCTACGAGCAGTACTTC. Protein product: CASSPSTSAYEQYF.